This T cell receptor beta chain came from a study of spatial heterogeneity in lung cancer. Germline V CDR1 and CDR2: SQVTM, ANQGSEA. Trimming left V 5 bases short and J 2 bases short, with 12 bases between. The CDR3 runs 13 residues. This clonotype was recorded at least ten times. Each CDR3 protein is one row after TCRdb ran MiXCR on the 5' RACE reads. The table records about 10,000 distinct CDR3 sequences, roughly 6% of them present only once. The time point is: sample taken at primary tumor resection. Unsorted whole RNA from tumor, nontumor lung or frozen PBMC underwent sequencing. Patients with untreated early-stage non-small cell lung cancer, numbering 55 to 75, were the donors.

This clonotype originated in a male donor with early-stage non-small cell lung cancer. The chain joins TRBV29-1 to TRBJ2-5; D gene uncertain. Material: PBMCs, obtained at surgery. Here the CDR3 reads CSVHKGLQETQYF. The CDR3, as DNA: TGCAGCGTTCACAAGGGCCTTCAAGAGACCCAGTACTTC.